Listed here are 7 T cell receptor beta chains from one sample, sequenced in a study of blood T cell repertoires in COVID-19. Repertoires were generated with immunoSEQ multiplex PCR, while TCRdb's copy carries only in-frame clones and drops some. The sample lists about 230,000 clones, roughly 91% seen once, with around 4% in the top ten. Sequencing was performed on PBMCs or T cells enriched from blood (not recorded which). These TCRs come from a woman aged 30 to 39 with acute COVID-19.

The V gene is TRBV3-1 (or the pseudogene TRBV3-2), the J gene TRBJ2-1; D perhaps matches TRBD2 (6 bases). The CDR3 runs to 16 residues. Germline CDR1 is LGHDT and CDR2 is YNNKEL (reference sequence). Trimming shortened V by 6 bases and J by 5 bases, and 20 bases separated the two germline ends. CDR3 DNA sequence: TGTGCCAGCAGTAACCTTTGCGGGGCGCCCCACAATGAGCAGTTCTTC. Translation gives CASSNLCGAPHNEQFF.

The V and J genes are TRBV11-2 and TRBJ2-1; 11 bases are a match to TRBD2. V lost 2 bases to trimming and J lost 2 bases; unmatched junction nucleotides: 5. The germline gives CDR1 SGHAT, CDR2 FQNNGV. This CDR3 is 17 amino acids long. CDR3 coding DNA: TGTGCCAGCAGCTTACACATTAGCGGGGGGGCCTACAATGAGCAGTTCTTC. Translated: CASSLHISGGAYNEQFF. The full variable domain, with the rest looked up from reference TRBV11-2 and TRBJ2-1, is EAGVAQSPRYKIIEKRQSVAFWCNPISGHATLYWYQQILGQGPKLLIQFQNNGVVDDSQLPKDRFSAERLKGVDSTLKIQPAKLEDSAVYLCASSLHISGGAYNEQFFGPGTRLTVL.

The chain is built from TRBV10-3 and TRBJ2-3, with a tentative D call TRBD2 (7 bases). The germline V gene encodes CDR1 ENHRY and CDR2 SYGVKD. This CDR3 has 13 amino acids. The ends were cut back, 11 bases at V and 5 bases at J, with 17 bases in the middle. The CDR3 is CASLGEGVDTQYF. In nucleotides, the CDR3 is TGTGCCTCCTTAGGGGAGGGGGTAGATACGCAGTATTTT.

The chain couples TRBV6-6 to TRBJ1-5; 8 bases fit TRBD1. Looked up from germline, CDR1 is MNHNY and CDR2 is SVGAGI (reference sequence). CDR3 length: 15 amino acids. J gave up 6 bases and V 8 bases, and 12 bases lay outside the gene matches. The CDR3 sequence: CASAKGQGKGQPQHF. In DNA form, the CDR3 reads TGTGCCAGCGCAAAAGGACAGGGTAAAGGTCAGCCCCAGCATTTT.

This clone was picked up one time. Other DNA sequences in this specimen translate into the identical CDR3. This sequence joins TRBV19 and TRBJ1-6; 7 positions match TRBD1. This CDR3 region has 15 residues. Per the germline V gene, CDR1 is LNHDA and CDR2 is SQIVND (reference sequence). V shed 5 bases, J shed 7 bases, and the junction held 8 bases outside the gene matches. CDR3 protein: CASSSRTGSNSPLHF. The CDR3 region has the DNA TGTGCCAGTAGTTCACGGACAGGATCAAATTCACCCCTCCACTTT. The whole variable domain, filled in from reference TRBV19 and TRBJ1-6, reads DGGITQSPKYLFRKEGQNVTLSCEQNLNHDAMYWYRQDPGQGLRLIYYSQIVNDFQKGDIAEGYSVSREKKESFPLTVTSAQKNPTAFYLCASSSRTGSNSPLHFGNGTRLTVT.

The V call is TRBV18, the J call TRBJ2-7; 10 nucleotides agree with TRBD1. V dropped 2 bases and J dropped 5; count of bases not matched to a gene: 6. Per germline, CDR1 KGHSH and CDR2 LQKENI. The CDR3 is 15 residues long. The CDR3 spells CASSPLDRGRDEQYF. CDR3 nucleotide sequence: TGTGCCAGCTCACCATTAGACAGGGGGCGCGACGAGCAGTACTTC.

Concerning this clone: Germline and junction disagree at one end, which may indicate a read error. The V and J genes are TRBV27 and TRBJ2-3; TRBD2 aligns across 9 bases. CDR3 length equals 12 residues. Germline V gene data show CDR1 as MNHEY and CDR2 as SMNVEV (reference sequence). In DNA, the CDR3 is TGTGCCAGCAGCCCCTTGGCGGGGGGGCCCAATTTT. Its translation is CASSPLAGGPNF.